These 26 T cell receptor beta chains originate from one sample sequenced in a study of technical replicates of blood from a handful of donors. The protocol was immunoSEQ multiplex PCR, while the TCRdb copy is restricted to in-frame clones and leaves out a portion. This table holds tens of thousands of clones, around 94% found once. Sequencing used T cells isolated from PBMCs. The source is a human donor in good health.

The chain combines TRBV28 with TRBJ1-4; 8 bases fit TRBD1. V lost 7 bases and J lost 4; bases outside the gene matches: 8. The CDR3 has 15 residues. Germline V gives CDR1 MDHEN, CDR2 SYDVKM. DNA for the CDR3: TGTGCCAGCAAGGGAGGAGGACAGGGTAATGAAAAACTGTTTTTT. Amino acids: CASKGGGQGNEKLFF.

CDR3: CASSAENPNEQFF. The DNA of the CDR3 is TGCGCCAGCAGCGCGGAAAACCCGAATGAGCAGTTCTTC. This rearrangement joins TRBV4-1 to TRBJ2-1; the D is unclear. CDR3 length: 13 residues. Deletions cut 5 bases from V and 7 bases from J, with 12 bases between. Germline V gives CDR1 MGHRA, CDR2 YSYEKL.

This clone was detected once. The chain is built from TRBV7-9 and TRBJ1-2; the D is unclear. The length of the CDR3 is 12 residues. V lost 5 bases, J lost 0 bases, and 4 bases lay in between. CDR1 and CDR2 (germline): SEHNR, FQNEAQ (reference sequence). CDR3 residues: CASSLTNYGYTF. The CDR3 bases are TGTGCCAGCAGCCTTACTAACTATGGCTACACCTTC.

The CDR3: CASSLGVRASSYEQYF. The DNA of the CDR3 is TGTGCCAGCAGCTTAGGGGTGCGGGCGAGCTCCTACGAGCAGTACTTC. The chain combines TRBV7-8 with TRBJ2-7; D might be TRBD2 (5 bases). Germline V gene lookup returns CDR1 SGHVS and CDR2 FQNEAQ. CDR3 size: 16 residues. The V and J ends lost 1 base and 0 bases respectively, with 13 bases between them.

This chain connects TRBV21-1 to TRBJ1-2; TRBD1, as called in the table, went unchecked against the DNA. TRBV21-1 is an annotated pseudogene. The CDR3 length is 19 residues. Here the CDR3 reads CASSKGLGDRERSNYGYTF. The CDR3 DNA reads TGTGCCAGCAGCAAGGGACTTGGGGACAGGGAAAGGAGTAACTATGGCTACACCTTC.

The chain carries TRBV5-4 and TRBJ1-1; 7 nucleotides line up with TRBD1. V was pared by 6 bases and J by 4 bases, with 9 bases of the junction left unmatched. Germline assignment: CDR1 SGHNT and CDR2 YYREEE (reference sequence). The CDR3 is 14 residues long. The chain's CDR3 is CASNKQGSVTEAFF. In nucleotides, the CDR3 is TGTGCCAGCAATAAACAGGGGTCTGTCACTGAAGCTTTCTTT.

The V and J genes are TRBV28 and TRBJ2-5; no clear D. CDR3 length: 15 residues. V lost 5 bases and J lost 5, with 18 bases in between. Germline V gene sequence: CDR1 MDHEN, CDR2 SYDVKM. The CDR3 here is CASSVPLLPRETQYF. The DNA of the CDR3 is TGTGCCAGCAGTGTTCCATTATTACCTAGGGAGACCCAGTACTTC. Full variable domain (outside the CDR3, taken from reference TRBV28 and TRBJ2-5): DVKVTQSSRYLVKRTGEKVFLECVQDMDHENMFWYRQDPGLGLRLIYFSYDVKMKEKGDIPEGYSVSREKKERFSLILESASTNQTSMYLCASSVPLLPRETQYFGPGTRLLVL.

The J gene is TRBJ2-7, the V gene TRBV7-9; maybe TRBD2 (6 bases). This CDR3 has 14 residues. Germline-derived CDR1 and CDR2 are SEHNR and FQNEAQ (reference sequence). V was shortened by 6 bases and J by 4 bases, with 16 bases between the two germline ends. DNA for the CDR3: TGTGCCAGCAGGGCCCAGGGAGGCTTTTACGAGCAGTACTTC. Encoded protein: CASRAQGGFYEQYF.

V usage is TRBV21-1 and J usage is TRBJ1-1; the table's D call of TRBD1 was not tested on the DNA. TRBV21-1 is reported as a pseudogene. The CDR3 is 16 amino acids. CDR3 nucleotide sequence: TGTGCCAGCAGCTTAAAGGGGTGGAATAAGAACACTGAAGCTTTCTTT. Translation gives CASSLKGWNKNTEAFF.

The V gene is TRBV27, the J gene TRBJ1-1, with 7 bases matching TRBD1. This CDR3 has 14 amino acids. Trimming removed 4 bases from V and 5 bases from J; junction bases left unmatched: 7. Germline-derived CDR1 and CDR2 are MNHEY and SMNVEV (reference sequence). CDR3 sequence (DNA): TGTGCCAGCAGTTATAGTAGGGGGCTGACTGAAGCTTTCTTT. Protein sequence: CASSYSRGLTEAFF.

V and J are TRBV5-1 and TRBJ1-3; no reliable D call. This CDR3 comprises 14 residues. V was trimmed by 0 bases and J by 2 bases, leaving 6 bases between them. Looked up from germline, CDR1 is SGHRS and CDR2 is YFSETQ. In nucleotides, the CDR3 is TGCGCCAGCAGCTTGGTTGGCACTGGAAACACCATATATTTT. Its translation is CASSLVGTGNTIYF.

V is TRBV11-2 and J is TRBJ2-3; no clear D gene. The CDR3 extends over 13 amino acids. Germline values: CDR1 SGHAT, CDR2 FQNNGV. V lost 5 bases, J lost 4 bases, and 10 bases lay in between. The CDR3 loop is CASSPGLADTQYF. Here the CDR3 DNA reads TGTGCCAGCAGCCCAGGTTTGGCAGATACGCAGTATTTT.

Worth noting for this clone: At one end, the junction sequence differs from germline, possibly due to a read error. Other DNA sequences from this sample encode an identical CDR3 as well. The genes are TRBV11-3 and TRBJ1-5, with D hard to call. The germline gives CDR1 SGHNT, CDR2 YENEEA. The length of the CDR3 is 13 residues. CDR3 DNA sequence: TGCGCCAGCAGCTTAGCAGTCAGTCAGCCCCAGCATTTT. This translates into CASSLAVSQPQHF.

This clone was observed once. The chain recombines TRBV9 with TRBJ2-7, with 7 bases lining up with TRBD2. Trimming at V came to 3 bases and at J to 3 bases, leaving 12 bases not matched to a gene. CDR3 length: 16 residues. Germline CDR1 and CDR2: SGDLS and YYNGEE. CDR3 loop: CASSADPSGLYYEQYF. The CDR3 DNA sequence: TGTGCCAGCAGCGCTGACCCTAGCGGTCTATACTACGAGCAGTACTTC.

The chain carries TRBV10-3 and TRBJ1-2; possible D gene TRBD1, 5 bases. V lost 3 bases and J lost 1, with 6 bases in between. This CDR3 region has 13 residues. In germline, CDR1 is ENHRY, CDR2 SYGVKD. CDR3 in amino acids: CAISDQGNYGYTF. CDR3 bases: TGTGCCATCAGTGACCAGGGTAACTATGGCTACACCTTC.

The V call is TRBV28, the J call TRBJ1-5; 7 bases fit TRBD1. The length of the CDR3 is 13 residues. Germline V gene data show CDR1 as MDHEN and CDR2 as SYDVKM. V gave up 9 bases and J gave up 3 bases; unmatched junction bases: 5. The CDR3 is CASETGPNQPQHF. The CDR3 DNA sequence: TGTGCCAGTGAGACAGGGCCCAATCAGCCCCAGCATTTT.

The CDR3 sequence is CASSPQGGEKLFF. The DNA for the CDR3 is TGTGCCAGCAGCCCCCAGGGAGGGGAAAAACTGTTTTTT. The genes are TRBV7-9 and TRBJ1-4, with a weak D call TRBD1 (5 bases). The ends were cut back, 5 bases at V and 8 bases at J, with 12 bases in the middle. Germline loops: CDR1 SEHNR, CDR2 FQNEAQ (reference sequence). The CDR3 covers 13 residues.

The chain combines TRBV4-1 with TRBJ2-5; perhaps TRBD1 as D (5 bases). The germline V gene encodes CDR1 MGHRA and CDR2 YSYEKL. Trimming shortened V by 1 base and J by 4 bases, and 13 bases separated the two germline ends. This CDR3 is built from 15 residues. The CDR3 spells CASSQGTTDRETQYF. CDR3 DNA: TGCGCCAGCAGCCAAGGGACCACCGACAGAGAGACCCAGTACTTC.

This rearrangement joins TRBV6-5 to TRBJ2-3; 11 bases match TRBD2. The length of the CDR3 is 16 residues. V was clipped by 0 bases and J by 5 bases; unmatched bases: 4. CDR1 is MNHEY, CDR2 SVGAGI, per germline. For the CDR3, the DNA is TGTGCCAGCAGTTACTCGGCGGGACTAGCGGAAGATACGCAGTATTTT. Encoded protein: CASSYSAGLAEDTQYF.

The V and J genes are TRBV4-1 and TRBJ1-1; possible D gene TRBD1, 6 bases. The germline V gene encodes CDR1 MGHRA and CDR2 YSYEKL. The CDR3 has 16 residues. V lost 4 bases to trimming and J lost 1 base, with 16 bases between them. CDR3 nucleotide sequence: TGCGCCAGCAGCCCATACTTAGGACAGAAGAACACTGAAGCTTTCTTT. This codes for CASSPYLGQKNTEAFF.

This sequence joins TRBV6-1 and TRBJ2-7; 7 bases fit TRBD1. CDR1 MNHNS and CDR2 SASEGT come from the germline V gene. This CDR3 has 12 amino acids. V lost 6 bases to trimming and J lost 1 base; unmatched junction nucleotides: 0. The CDR3 DNA follows: TGTGCCAGCAGGGACAGGTCCTACGAGCAGTACTTC. Translating gives CASRDRSYEQYF.

The J gene is TRBJ2-7, the V gene TRBV6-5; the match to TRBD1 covers 8 bases. V was pared by 6 bases and J by 3 bases, with 4 bases of the junction left unmatched. Germline V gene lookup returns CDR1 MNHEY and CDR2 SVGAGI. This CDR3 is 13 amino acids long. DNA for the CDR3: TGTGCCAGCAGAGACAGGGGATACTACGAGCAGTACTTC. Protein product: CASRDRGYYEQYF.

The chain has TRBV9 and TRBJ2-2; 8 bases align to TRBD2. Germline V gene lookup returns CDR1 SGDLS and CDR2 YYNGEE. The CDR3 has 16 residues. J was trimmed by 1 base and V by 0 bases; bases with no gene match: 2. The CDR3 loop reads CASSVAGRGNTGELFF. CDR3 sequence (DNA): TGTGCCAGCAGCGTAGCCGGGAGGGGGAACACCGGGGAGCTGTTTTTT. The variable domain in full, completed from reference TRBV9 and TRBJ2-2, reads DSGVTQTPKHLITATGQRVTLRCSPRSGDLSVYWYQQSLDQGLQFLIQYYNGEERAKGNILERFSAQQFPDLHSELNLSSLELGDSALYFCASSVAGRGNTGELFFGEGSRLTVL.

J is TRBJ2-2 and V is TRBV10-2, with 8 bases that match TRBD1. This CDR3 has 14 residues. The V gene's germline CDR1 is WSHSY and CDR2 SAAADI. The V segment lost 6 bases and the J segment 6 bases; nucleotides outside the gene matches: 6. The CDR3 sequence is CASSPKGQAGELFF. CDR3 DNA sequence: TGCGCCAGCAGCCCGAAGGGACAGGCCGGGGAGCTGTTTTTT.

V and J are TRBV7-6 and TRBJ2-7; 10 bases are a match to TRBD2. CDR1 SGHVS and CDR2 FNYEAQ come from the germline V gene. This CDR3 is 14 amino acids long. The V gene end was trimmed by 5 bases and the J gene end by 5 bases; junction bases not matched to a gene: 6. CDR3 coding DNA: TGTGCCAGCAGCCACCTAGCGGGGGCGGACGAGCAGTACTTC. This codes for CASSHLAGADEQYF.

The V call is TRBV12-5, the J call TRBJ2-2; maybe TRBD2 (5 bases). This CDR3 is built from 15 residues. Trimming removed 0 bases from V and 4 bases from J, with 9 bases in between. Germline loops: CDR1 LGHNT, CDR2 FRNRAP. The CDR3 DNA is TGTGCTAGTGGTTTGGTACAACTAGGCACCGGGGAGCTGTTTTTT. It specifies CASGLVQLGTGELFF.